This passage covers 29 T cell receptor beta chains from one sample sequenced in a study of PD-1 blockade in classical Hodgkin lymphoma. Indicated time point: cycle 4 day 1 (C4D1), after five to seven weeks of nivolumab. Exposure to brentuximab vedotin varied, and each patient had relapsed following autologous stem cell transplantation. Clones were read by immunoSEQ multiplex PCR, and TCRdb kept only the in-frame ones, dropping some. The top ten hold around a fifth of the sample, which has more than 85,000 clones, about nine tenths seen once. The material sequenced was peripheral blood mononuclear cells (PBMCs), taken before the fourth cycle of nivolumab. The origin of the receptors is a human donor with classical Hodgkin lymphoma.

This chain links TRBV10-3 with TRBJ2-2; perhaps TRBD2 as D (6 bases). CDR1 ENHRY and CDR2 SYGVKD come from the germline V gene. V was shortened by 0 bases and J by 0 bases, with 26 bases between the two germline ends. This CDR3 is 22 amino acids long. The CDR3: CAISESVGGAIRTPSNTGELFF. The CDR3 region has the DNA TGTGCCATCAGTGAGTCCGTGGGGGGTGCTATAAGGACACCCTCGAACACCGGGGAGCTGTTTTTT.

The chain is built from TRBV29-1 and TRBJ2-7; D is perhaps TRBD1 (5 bases). Germline V CDR1 and CDR2: SQVTM, ANQGSEA. V gave up 7 bases and J gave up 4 bases, with 14 bases separating them. This CDR3 contains 12 residues. CDR3 in DNA: TGCAGCGGACGGACACCGAGTTACGAGCAGTACTTC. Protein product: CSGRTPSYEQYF.

The V call is TRBV6-1, the J call TRBJ1-3; no firm D call. Germline V gene lookup returns CDR1 MNHNS and CDR2 SASEGT. The CDR3 runs to 13 residues. Trimming shortened V by 8 bases and J by 5 bases, and 13 bases separated the two germline ends. The CDR3 loop reads CASEREKRNTIYF. CDR3 coding DNA: TGTGCCAGCGAGAGGGAGAAGCGAAACACCATATATTTT.

The chain links TRBV6-1 to TRBJ2-7; D is perhaps TRBD1 or TRBD2 (6 bases each). Trimming cost V 0 bases and J 1 base, with 13 bases left between them. Germline CDR1 reads MNHNS; CDR2 reads SASEGT. CDR3 size: 16 residues. The CDR3 reads CASSEAGGAGSYEQYF. Written as DNA, the CDR3 is TGTGCCAGCAGTGAAGCCGGGGGCGCGGGATCCTACGAGCAGTACTTC.

This rearrangement joins TRBV29-1 to TRBJ1-1, with D uncertain. The CDR3 is made up of 10 amino acids. V was trimmed by 3 bases and J by 11 bases, leaving 10 bases between them. Germline loops: CDR1 SQVTM, CDR2 ANQGSEA. The CDR3 sequence: CSVDLPHAFF. DNA of the CDR3: TGCAGCGTTGATCTTCCTCATGCTTTCTTT. Using reference TRBV29-1 and TRBJ1-1 for the parts outside the CDR3, the full variable domain is SAVISQKPSRDICQRGTSLTIQCQVDSQVTMMFWYRQQPGQSLTLIATANQGSEATYESGFVIDKFPISRPNLTFSTLTVSNMSPEDSSIYLCSVDLPHAFFGQGTRLTVV.

The chain has TRBV5-4 and TRBJ2-7; 8 bases fit TRBD1. There are 15 residues in the CDR3. CDR1 is SGHNT, CDR2 YYREEE, per germline (reference sequence). V was pared by 4 bases and J by 2 bases, with 8 bases of the junction left unmatched. CDR3 bases: TGTGCCAGCAGCCTCCAGGGGGCAGCCGCCTACGAGCAGTACTTC. It translates to CASSLQGAAAYEQYF.

The V call is TRBV6-1, the J call TRBJ1-1; D not resolved. Between the trimmed V and J ends, which lost 4 bases and 1 base, there was a span of 13 bases. The CDR3 runs 15 residues. Germline V gene lookup returns CDR1 MNHNS and CDR2 SASEGT. CDR3 in DNA: TGTGCCAGCAGTGTACGACGGCTACCGAACACTGAAGCTTTCTTT. It codes for CASSVRRLPNTEAFF.

Only one count was recorded for this clone. This CDR3 reads CASSSLGAQRSYNEQFF. CDR3 coding DNA: TGTGCCAGCAGCTCCTTGGGGGCCCAGCGCTCCTACAATGAGCAGTTCTTC. The chain couples TRBV11-2 to TRBJ2-1; a possible D gene is TRBD1 (6 bases). This CDR3 comprises 17 residues. Trimming cost V 4 bases and J 0 bases, with 16 bases left between them. CDR1 and CDR2 from the germline V gene are SGHAT and FQNNGV. The full variable domain, with the rest looked up from reference TRBV11-2 and TRBJ2-1, is EAGVAQSPRYKIIEKRQSVAFWCNPISGHATLYWYQQILGQGPKLLIQFQNNGVVDDSQLPKDRFSAERLKGVDSTLKIQPAKLEDSAVYLCASSSLGAQRSYNEQFFGPGTRLTVL.

The chain combines TRBV19 with TRBJ1-2; 8 nucleotides agree with TRBD1. The CDR3 runs to 14 residues. Per germline, CDR1 LNHDA and CDR2 SQIVND (reference sequence). The V segment lost 6 bases and the J segment 0 bases; nucleotides outside the gene matches: 3. CDR3 protein: CASRPGGANYGYTF. CDR3 bases: TGTGCCAGTAGGCCAGGGGGCGCTAACTATGGCTACACCTTC.

The chain couples TRBV5-1 to TRBJ1-2; D gene unclear. The germline V and J ends were trimmed by 0 bases and 4 bases, with 10 bases remaining between them. Germline values: CDR1 SGHRS, CDR2 YFSETQ. The CDR3 totals 14 residues. CDR3 sequence: CASSLEGRSYGYTF. CDR3 sequence (DNA): TGCGCCAGCAGCTTGGAAGGCAGGAGCTATGGCTACACCTTC. Looking up the rest from reference TRBV5-1 and TRBJ1-2 gives the full variable domain: KAGVTQTPRYLIKTRGQQVTLSCSPISGHRSVSWYQQTPGQGLQFLFEYFSETQRNKGNFPGRFSGRQFSNSRSEMNVSTLELGDSALYLCASSLEGRSYGYTFGSGTRLTVV.

V gene TRBV6-1 combines with J gene TRBJ2-4; 8 bases align to TRBD2. Germline V CDR1 and CDR2: MNHNS, SASEGT. The CDR3 spans 16 residues. Germline trimming cut 4 bases from V and 8 bases from J; bases unmatched to any gene: 13. CDR3 amino acids: CASSVSSGSGIDIQYF. The CDR3 nucleotides are TGTGCCAGCAGTGTGTCCAGCGGGAGTGGGATTGACATTCAGTACTTC.

The genes are TRBV29-1 and TRBJ2-7; TRBD2 is a possible D gene (5 bases). The CDR3 totals 14 residues. The germline V gene encodes CDR1 SQVTM and CDR2 ANQGSEA. Trimming took off 4 bases at V and 6 bases at J, with 19 bases between the two ends. This chain's CDR3 is CSVVSAEGGSEQYF. The CDR3 DNA reads TGCAGCGTTGTGTCAGCCGAGGGTGGGAGCGAGCAGTACTTC.

The chain couples TRBV7-9 to TRBJ2-3; D is undetermined. Between the trimmed V and J ends, which lost 4 bases and 3 bases, there was a span of 11 bases. The germline V gene encodes CDR1 SEHNR and CDR2 FQNEAQ (reference sequence). The CDR3 length is 14 residues. For the CDR3, the DNA is TGTGCCAGCAGCTGGGCAGTCGCGACAGATACGCAGTATTTT. This codes for CASSWAVATDTQYF.

CDR3: CATSRDPGVNTGELFF. CDR3 DNA sequence: TGTGCCACCAGCAGAGATCCCGGAGTGAACACCGGGGAGCTGTTTTTT. The chain recombines TRBV15 with TRBJ2-2, with no clear D. The CDR3 length is 16 residues. V was clipped by 0 bases and J by 1 base, with 9 bases between them. The V gene's germline CDR1 is LNHNV and CDR2 YYDKDF (reference sequence).

This clone was recorded only once. This chain joins TRBV19 and TRBJ2-7, with 8 bases lining up with TRBD1. The CDR3 runs 16 residues. Germline CDR1 and CDR2: LNHDA and SQIVND (reference sequence). The J segment lost 5 bases and the V segment lost 6 bases, leaving 15 bases of the junction unmatched. The CDR3 region is CASSETSGTGQDEQYF. The CDR3 nucleotides are TGTGCCAGTAGCGAAACTTCCGGGACAGGTCAGGACGAGCAGTACTTC.

This clone was counted between two and nine times. The chain couples TRBV19 to TRBJ1-2; 7 bases match TRBD1. The CDR3 consists of 14 residues. Per the germline V gene, CDR1 is LNHDA and CDR2 is SQIVND (reference sequence). V dropped 6 bases and J dropped 3; count of bases not matched to a gene: 7. The CDR3 nucleotides are TGTGCCAGTAGACCGACAGGGATAGACTATGGCTACACCTTC. Protein sequence: CASRPTGIDYGYTF.

The chain carries TRBV29-1 and TRBJ2-3, with D possibly matching TRBD2 (5 bases). Germline V gene sequence: CDR1 SQVTM, CDR2 ANQGSEA. The CDR3 runs 11 residues. Trimming pared 6 bases from V and 1 base from J, leaving 5 bases between. The DNA of the CDR3 is TGCAGCGTGCGGGGCACAGATACGCAGTATTTT. Protein sequence: CSVRGTDTQYF.

The chain joins TRBV21-1 to TRBJ2-1. TRBV21-1 is classified as a pseudogene. This CDR3 has 14 amino acids. The CDR3 bases are TGTGCCAGCAGGGGGGGCCTGGAGTACAATGAGCAGTTCTTC. It is translated as CASRGGLEYNEQFF.

The chain recombines TRBV15 with TRBJ2-7; TRBD1 agrees at 8 bases. The germline V gene encodes CDR1 LNHNV and CDR2 YYDKDF (reference sequence). V dropped 3 bases and J dropped 6; count of bases not matched to a gene: 7. The CDR3 runs to 14 residues. This CDR3 is CATSRGTGWSEQYF. Here the CDR3 DNA reads TGTGCCACCAGCAGGGGGACAGGCTGGTCCGAGCAGTACTTC.

This clone has just a few counts. The chain has TRBV5-8 and TRBJ1-5; TRBD1 aligns across 10 bases. V shed 2 bases, J shed 1 base, and the junction held 9 bases outside the gene matches. From germline, CDR1 is SGHTS and CDR2 YDEGEE. CDR3 length equals 18 residues. The CDR3: CASSFNDRGLVSNQPQHF. The CDR3 DNA reads as TGTGCCAGCAGCTTCAACGACAGGGGGCTTGTGAGCAATCAGCCCCAGCATTTT. The full variable domain, in which reference TRBV5-8 and TRBJ1-5 provide the parts outside the CDR3, is EAGVTQSPTHLIKTRGQQATLRCSPISGHTSVYWYQQALGLGLQFLLWYDEGEERNRGNFPPRFSGRQFPNYSSELNVNALELEDSALYLCASSFNDRGLVSNQPQHFGDGTRLSIL.

The chain is built from TRBV5-6 and TRBJ2-1, with 11 bases that match TRBD2. The CDR3 totals 17 residues. CDR1 is SGHDT and CDR2 is YYEEEE in the germline V gene. J lost 6 bases, V lost 0 bases, and 8 bases had no gene match. CDR3 amino acids: CASSLAGSGRDPNEQFF. CDR3 in DNA: TGTGCCAGCAGCTTGGCCGGTAGCGGGAGGGACCCCAATGAGCAGTTCTTC.

The chain links TRBV7-9 to TRBJ2-2; 8 positions agree with TRBD2. The length of the CDR3 is 17 residues. Per germline, CDR1 SEHNR and CDR2 FQNEAQ (reference sequence). Losses at the gene ends were 0 bases for V and 0 bases for J; bases not matched to a gene: 3. CDR3 loop: CASSLAGTRSNTGELFF. Here the CDR3 DNA reads TGTGCCAGCAGCTTAGCCGGGACTAGATCGAACACCGGGGAGCTGTTTTTT.

CDR3 sequence (DNA): TGTGCCAGTAACCCGAGGGGGTGGAGCGAGGAAAAACTGTTTTTT. Translation gives CASNPRGWSEEKLFF. The V and J genes are TRBV19 and TRBJ1-4; D may be TRBD1 (6 bases). CDR3 length: 15 amino acids. V lost 7 bases and J 8 bases, leaving 20 bases between the germline ends. CDR1 is LNHDA, CDR2 SQIVND, per germline (reference sequence).

The V call is TRBV4-2, the J call TRBJ1-2; a possible D gene is TRBD1 (5 bases). The germline V and J ends were trimmed by 0 bases and 4 bases, with 15 bases remaining between them. The germline CDR1 and CDR2 sequences are LGHNA and YNFKEQ. CDR3 length: 16 amino acids. The CDR3 sequence: CASSQDGTAGGYGYTF. CDR3 bases: TGTGCCAGCAGCCAAGACGGGACGGCGGGCGGCTATGGCTACACCTTC.

This clone was observed a single time. The J gene is TRBJ2-2, the V gene TRBV11-3; tentative D call: TRBD2 (8 bases). CDR1 is SGHNT, CDR2 YENEEA, per germline. CDR3 length: 16 residues. V was pared by 5 bases and J by 4 bases, with 17 bases between. The CDR3 protein is CASSREGAASTGELFF. CDR3 DNA: TGTGCCAGCAGCCGGGAGGGGGCGGCATCCACCGGGGAGCTGTTTTTT.

The V and J genes are TRBV4-1 and TRBJ2-1; tentatively, D is TRBD2 (5 bases). From germline, CDR1 is MGHRA and CDR2 YSYEKL. The CDR3 contains 14 residues. The V and J ends lost 4 bases and 7 bases respectively, with 14 bases between them. The CDR3 region has the DNA TGCGCCAGCAGCCTGCTCGGAAGCGGAAATGAGCAGTTCTTC. As protein: CASSLLGSGNEQFF.

This clone was found once. The chain recombines TRBV6-5 with TRBJ2-1; TRBD1 agrees at 10 bases. The length of the CDR3 is 14 residues. The germline gives CDR1 MNHEY, CDR2 SVGAGI. The V segment lost 5 bases and the J segment 7 bases; nucleotides outside the gene matches: 5. DNA for the CDR3: TGTGCCAGCAGTCCCGGGACAGGGGCGAATGAGCAGTTCTTC. This sequence encodes CASSPGTGANEQFF.

This chain connects TRBV18 to TRBJ1-1; the D gene is possibly TRBD1 (6 bases). Looked up from germline, CDR1 is KGHSH and CDR2 is LQKENI. The CDR3 length is 17 residues. The V end was cut by 1 base, the J end by 4 bases, with 19 bases between. The CDR3 DNA sequence: TGTGCCAGCTCACCACAAGGCGGGGGGCGGGAAGGCACTGAAGCTTTCTTT. Protein product: CASSPQGGGREGTEAFF.

The rearrangement links TRBV6-1 to TRBJ1-2, with D unclear. Germline V CDR1 and CDR2: MNHNS, SASEGT. This CDR3 has 11 amino acids. V was pared by 3 bases and J by 9 bases, with 8 bases between. The CDR3 bases are TGTGCCAGCAGTGACCGGTATAGCTACACCTTC. It is translated as CASSDRYSYTF.